This T cell receptor (beta chain) was sequenced for a study of T cells in women clearing cervical HPV infection. MY09/MY11 PCR detected cervical HPV DNA; dot-blot assigned genotypes. Findings and caveats of the study: TRBV6-7 relative abundance averaged 0.11% in cases and roughly 0.17% in controls. CIN3+ cases had significantly higher TCR repertoire richness than controls, but evenness did not differ.

Data came from immunoSEQ multiplex PCR; TCRdb stores just in-frame clones and leaves some out. Found here are about 39,000 clones; the top ten clones hold 6% to 6.5%. The CDR3 sequence is 15 residues long. Deletions cut 5 bases from V and 2 bases from J, with 16 bases between. Germline CDR1 reads SGHAT; CDR2 reads FQDESV (reference sequence). For this clone: The antigen is unknown. From the germline J gene comes the end of the CDR3, since the read stops 3 residues before it.

J is TRBJ2-7 and V is TRBV11-1; weak D call: TRBD2 (7 bases). Sequenced: blood buffy coat. This sequence originates from a woman between 18 and 70 years old with a cervical HPV16 infection that either progressed to CIN3+ or cleared (not recorded which). Incomplete CDR3 DNA: TGTGCCAGCAGCCCCCCGGGGGGCAGAACCTACGAG. Translated: CASSPPGGRTYE. The full CDR3 protein reads CASSPPGGRTYEQYF.